The clone carrying this TCR beta chain was counted at least ten times. The data stem from a study of T-cell reconstitution after alpha-beta-depleted transplantation in children. The germline V and J ends were trimmed by 5 bases and 2 bases, with 9 bases remaining between them. Germline CDR1 reads MDHEN; CDR2 reads SYDVKM. This CDR3 region has 13 residues. Preparing the TCRbeta library involved the use of unique molecular identifiers. TCRdb re-derived calls from the PCR reads in MiXCR, one entry per CDR3 protein. The data contain around 380,000 distinct CDR3 sequences, roughly a tenth of them seen just once; the ten biggest clones take up roughly 6%.

This receptor was identified in a human donor who donated a stem cell graft to a child with acute myeloid leukemia. The input for sequencing was PBMCs from the stem cell graft donor, taken from the stem cell graft. The chain uses TRBV28 and TRBJ2-5, with D tentatively TRBD1 (5 bases). The CDR3 reads CASSMQGQETQYF. The CDR3 DNA is TGTGCCAGCAGTATGCAGGGACAAGAGACCCAGTACTTC.